The rows below give T cell receptor beta chains drawn from one sample of a study of molecular identifiers for immune sequencing clone quantification. One entry per CDR3 protein, called by TCRdb with MiXCR from the PCR reads. The sample has approximately 550,000 distinct CDR3 sequences; 20% to 25% are singletons. Sequenced sample: naive CD8+ T cells from blood, with Jurkat cell RNA spiked in. These receptors were obtained from a human donor in good health. Some libraries in this study had Jurkat cell RNA spiked in. Each CDR3 is given with its conserved first and last residue. Fields, in order: clone size, D gene, J gene, V gene, CDR3 protein, CDR3 DNA. A D gene is named only where the DNA matches it firmly. Clone size is not always given. Where it is, it says once, few, many or a class for expanded clones.

size: NA
D: NA
J: TRBJ2-1
V: TRBV6-7
CDR3: CATLTGAYNEQFF
DNA: TGTGCCACCCTGACAGGAGCCTACAATGAGCAGTTCTTC

size: few
D: NA
J: TRBJ2-7
V: TRBV6-1
CDR3: CASSISATSYEQYF
DNA: TGTGCCAGCAGTATCAGCGCGACGTCCTACGAGCAGTACTTC

size: NA
D: NA
J: TRBJ2-3
V: TRBV4-3
CDR3: CASSQDFSSTDTQYF
DNA: TGCGCCAGCAGCCAAGATTTTAGTAGCACAGATACGCAGTATTTT

size: NA
D: NA
J: TRBJ1-5
V: TRBV19
CDR3: CASSRLGSRNQPQHF
DNA: TGTGCCAGTAGTAGGTTGGGCAGTCGTAATCAGCCCCAGCATTTT

size: many
D: TRBD2
J: TRBJ2-3
V: TRBV28
CDR3: CASMASGTAVTQYF
DNA: TGTGCCAGCATGGCTAGCGGTACGGCGGTTACGCAGTATTTT

size: few
D: TRBD1
J: TRBJ1-1
V: TRBV7-9
CDR3: CASEGGADTEAFF
DNA: TGTGCCTCTGAAGGGGGCGCGGACACTGAAGCTTTCTTT

size: few
D: NA
J: TRBJ1-1
V: TRBV19
CDR3: CASSIFMNTEAFF
DNA: TGTGCCAGTAGTATCTTTATGAACACTGAAGCTTTCTTT

size: few
D: NA
J: TRBJ1-5
V: TRBV7-6
CDR3: CASGVGEPQHF
DNA: TGTGCCAGCGGAGTGGGCGAGCCCCAGCATTTT

size: few
D: TRBD1
J: TRBJ2-3
V: TRBV4-1
CDR3: CASSQATGGIGTDTQYF
DNA: TGCGCCAGCAGCCAAGCCACAGGGGGGATCGGCACAGATACGCAGTATTTT

size: many
D: NA
J: TRBJ1-1
V: TRBV7-9
CDR3: CASSPFGGTEAFF
DNA: TGTGCCAGCAGCCCCTTCGGGGGCACTGAAGCTTTCTTT

size: few
D: NA
J: TRBJ2-7
V: TRBV7-9
CDR3: CASSQIALSEQYF
DNA: TGTGCCAGCAGCCAAATTGCGCTGTCTGAGCAGTACTTC